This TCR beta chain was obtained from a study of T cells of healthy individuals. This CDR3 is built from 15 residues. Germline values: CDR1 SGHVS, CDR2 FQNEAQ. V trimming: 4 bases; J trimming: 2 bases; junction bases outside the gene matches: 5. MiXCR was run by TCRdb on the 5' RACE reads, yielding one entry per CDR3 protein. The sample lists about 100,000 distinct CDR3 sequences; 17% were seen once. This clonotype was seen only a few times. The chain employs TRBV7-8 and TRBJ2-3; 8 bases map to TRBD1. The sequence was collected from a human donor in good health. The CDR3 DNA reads TGTGCCAGCAGCTACGGGACAGGCCTCACAGATACGCAGTATTTT. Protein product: CASSYGTGLTDTQYF.